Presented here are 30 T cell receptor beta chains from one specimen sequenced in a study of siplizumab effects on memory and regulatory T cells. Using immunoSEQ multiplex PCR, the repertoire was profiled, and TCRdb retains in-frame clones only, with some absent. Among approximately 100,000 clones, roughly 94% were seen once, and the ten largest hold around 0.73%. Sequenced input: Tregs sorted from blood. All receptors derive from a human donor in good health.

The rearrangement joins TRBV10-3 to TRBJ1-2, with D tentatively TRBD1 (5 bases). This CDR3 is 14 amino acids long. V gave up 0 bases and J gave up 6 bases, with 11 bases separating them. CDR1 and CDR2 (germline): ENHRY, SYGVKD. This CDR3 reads CAISESFGTDGYTF. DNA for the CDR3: TGTGCCATCAGTGAGTCGTTCGGGACGGATGGCTACACCTTC.

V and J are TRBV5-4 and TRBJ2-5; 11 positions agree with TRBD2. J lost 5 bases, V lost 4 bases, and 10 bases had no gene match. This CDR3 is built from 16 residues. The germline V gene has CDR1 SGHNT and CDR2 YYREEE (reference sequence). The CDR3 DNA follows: TGTGCCAGCAGCCCCCGGAGTAGCGGGAGGGGCGAGACCCAGTACTTC. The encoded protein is CASSPRSSGRGETQYF. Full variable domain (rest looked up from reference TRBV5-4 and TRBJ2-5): ETGVTQSPTHLIKTRGQQVTLRCSSQSGHNTVSWYQQALGQGPQFIFQYYREEENGRGNFPPRFSGLQFPNYSSELNVNALELDDSALYLCASSPRSSGRGETQYFGPGTRLLVL.

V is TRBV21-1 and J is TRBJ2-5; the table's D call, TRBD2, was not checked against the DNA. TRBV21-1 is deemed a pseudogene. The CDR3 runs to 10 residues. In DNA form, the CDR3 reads TGTGCCAGCAGCAAGAGGGAGGGAGACTTC. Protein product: CASSKREGDF.

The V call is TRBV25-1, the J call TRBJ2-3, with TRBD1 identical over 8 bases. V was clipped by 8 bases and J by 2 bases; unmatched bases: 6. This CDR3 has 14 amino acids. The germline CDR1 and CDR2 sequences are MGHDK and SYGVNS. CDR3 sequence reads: CASQPRGHTDTQYF. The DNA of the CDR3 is TGTGCCAGCCAACCCAGGGGGCACACAGATACGCAGTATTTT. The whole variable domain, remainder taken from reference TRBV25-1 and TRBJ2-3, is EADIYQTPRYLVIGTGKKITLECSQTMGHDKMYWYQQDPGMELHLIHYSYGVNSTEKGDLSSESTVSRIRTEHFPLTLESARPSHTSQYLCASQPRGHTDTQYFGPGTRLTVL.

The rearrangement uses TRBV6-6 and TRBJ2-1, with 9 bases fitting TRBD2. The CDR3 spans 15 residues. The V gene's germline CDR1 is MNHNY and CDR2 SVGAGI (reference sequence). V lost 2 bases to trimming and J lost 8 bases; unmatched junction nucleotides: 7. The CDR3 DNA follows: TGTGCCAGCAGTTACGGGTTAGCGGGAGTCTATGAGCAGTTCTTC. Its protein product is CASSYGLAGVYEQFF.

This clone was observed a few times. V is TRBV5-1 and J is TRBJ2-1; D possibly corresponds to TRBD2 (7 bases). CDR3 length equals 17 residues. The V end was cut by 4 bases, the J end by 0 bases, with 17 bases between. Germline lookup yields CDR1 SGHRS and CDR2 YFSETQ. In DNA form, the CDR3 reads TGCGCCAGCAGCGCGGGGGCTAGCGTTAGCTCCTACAATGAGCAGTTCTTC. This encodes CASSAGASVSSYNEQFF.

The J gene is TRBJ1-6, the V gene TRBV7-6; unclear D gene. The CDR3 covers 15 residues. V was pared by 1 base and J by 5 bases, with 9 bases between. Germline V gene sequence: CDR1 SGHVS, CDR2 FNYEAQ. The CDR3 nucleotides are TGTGCCAGCAGCTTAGGTGCGCAGGATAATTCACCCCTCCACTTT. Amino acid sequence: CASSLGAQDNSPLHF.

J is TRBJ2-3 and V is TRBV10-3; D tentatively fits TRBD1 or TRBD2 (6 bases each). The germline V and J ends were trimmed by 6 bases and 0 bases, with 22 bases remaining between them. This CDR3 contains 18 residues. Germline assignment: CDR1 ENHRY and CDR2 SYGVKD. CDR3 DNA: TGTGCCATCAGCCCCCGGAGGGGGGAGAGCACTAGCACAGATACGCAGTATTTT. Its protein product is CAISPRRGESTSTDTQYF.

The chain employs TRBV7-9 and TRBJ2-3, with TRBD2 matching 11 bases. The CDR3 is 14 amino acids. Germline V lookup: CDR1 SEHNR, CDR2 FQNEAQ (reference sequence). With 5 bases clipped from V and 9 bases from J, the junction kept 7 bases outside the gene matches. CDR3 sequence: CASSLPRLAGTQYF. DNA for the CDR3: TGTGCCAGCAGCCTGCCAAGACTAGCGGGAACGCAGTATTTT. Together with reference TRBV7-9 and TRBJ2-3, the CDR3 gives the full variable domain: DTGVSQNPRHKITKRGQNVTFRCDPISEHNRLYWYRQTLGQGPEFLTYFQNEAQLEKSRLLSDRFSAERPKGSFSTLEIQRTEQGDSAMYLCASSLPRLAGTQYFGPGTRLTVL.

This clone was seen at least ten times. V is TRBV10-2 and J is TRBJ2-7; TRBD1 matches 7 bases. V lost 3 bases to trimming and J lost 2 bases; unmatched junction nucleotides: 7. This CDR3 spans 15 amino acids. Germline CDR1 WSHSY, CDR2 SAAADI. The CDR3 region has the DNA TGCGCCAGCAGTGAATTTTGGGACAGCCCCTACGAGCAGTACTTC. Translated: CASSEFWDSPYEQYF.

The DNA of the CDR3 is TGTGCCAGCAGTTTGGGAGAGACCCAGTACTTC. Protein sequence: CASSLGETQYF. J is TRBJ2-5 and V is TRBV28; D gene uncertain. Germline V gives CDR1 MDHEN, CDR2 SYDVKM. Trimming pared 3 bases from V and 4 bases from J, leaving 3 bases between. The CDR3 contains 11 residues.

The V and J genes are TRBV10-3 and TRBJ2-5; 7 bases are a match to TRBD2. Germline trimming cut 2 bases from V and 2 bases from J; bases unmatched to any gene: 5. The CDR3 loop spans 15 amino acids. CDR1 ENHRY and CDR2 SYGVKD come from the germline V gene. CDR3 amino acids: CAISEPASGQETQYF. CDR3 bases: TGTGCCATCAGTGAGCCGGCTAGCGGACAAGAGACCCAGTACTTC.

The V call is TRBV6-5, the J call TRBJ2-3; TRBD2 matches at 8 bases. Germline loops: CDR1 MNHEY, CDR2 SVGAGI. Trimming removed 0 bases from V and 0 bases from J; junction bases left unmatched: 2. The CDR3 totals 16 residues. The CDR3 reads CASSYSSGRSTDTQYF. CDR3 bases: TGTGCCAGCAGTTACTCGAGCGGGAGAAGCACAGATACGCAGTATTTT.

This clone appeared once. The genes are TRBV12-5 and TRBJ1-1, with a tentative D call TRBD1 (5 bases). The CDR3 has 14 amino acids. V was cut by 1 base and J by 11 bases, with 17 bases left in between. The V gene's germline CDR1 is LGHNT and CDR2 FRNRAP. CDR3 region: CASGLGIDSNRAFF. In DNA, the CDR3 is TGTGCTAGTGGTTTGGGGATCGACAGTAACAGGGCTTTCTTT.

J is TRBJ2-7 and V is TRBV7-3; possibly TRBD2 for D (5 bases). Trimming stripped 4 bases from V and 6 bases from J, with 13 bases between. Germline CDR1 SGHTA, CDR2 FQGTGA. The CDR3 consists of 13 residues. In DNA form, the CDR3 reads TGTGCCAGCAGCTCCCTTTTGGGAGCCGAGCAGTACTTC. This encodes CASSSLLGAEQYF. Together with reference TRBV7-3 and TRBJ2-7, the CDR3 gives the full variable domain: GAGVSQTPSNKVTEKGKYVELRCDPISGHTALYWYRQSLGQGPEFLIYFQGTGAADDSGLPNDRFFAVRPEGSVSTLKIQRTERGDSAVYLCASSSLLGAEQYFGPGTRLTVT.

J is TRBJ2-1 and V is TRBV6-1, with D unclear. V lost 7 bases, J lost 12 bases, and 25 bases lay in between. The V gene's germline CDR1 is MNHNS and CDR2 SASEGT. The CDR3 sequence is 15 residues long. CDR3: CASINGASLIFGQFF. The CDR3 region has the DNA TGTGCCAGCATTAACGGAGCCTCTCTTATTTTTGGGCAGTTCTTC.

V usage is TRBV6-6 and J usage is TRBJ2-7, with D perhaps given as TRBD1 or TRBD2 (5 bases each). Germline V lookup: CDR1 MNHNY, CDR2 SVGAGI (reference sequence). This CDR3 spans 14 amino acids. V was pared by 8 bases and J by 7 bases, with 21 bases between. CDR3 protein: CASSVEWGPTEQYF. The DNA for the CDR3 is TGTGCCAGCTCCGTTGAATGGGGACCTACGGAGCAGTACTTC.

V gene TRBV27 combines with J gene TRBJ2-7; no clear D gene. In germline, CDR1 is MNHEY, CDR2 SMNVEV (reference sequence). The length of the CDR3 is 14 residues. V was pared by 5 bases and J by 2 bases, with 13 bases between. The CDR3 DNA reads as TGTGCCAGCAGTCCTTTCTCAGCTACCTACGAGCAGTACTTC. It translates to CASSPFSATYEQYF.

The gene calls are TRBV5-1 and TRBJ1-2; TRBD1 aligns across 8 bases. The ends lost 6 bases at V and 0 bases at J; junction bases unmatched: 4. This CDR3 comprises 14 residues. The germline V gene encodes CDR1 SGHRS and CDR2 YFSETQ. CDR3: CASTLGQANYGYTF. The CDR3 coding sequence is TGCGCCAGCACCCTGGGACAGGCTAACTATGGCTACACCTTC.

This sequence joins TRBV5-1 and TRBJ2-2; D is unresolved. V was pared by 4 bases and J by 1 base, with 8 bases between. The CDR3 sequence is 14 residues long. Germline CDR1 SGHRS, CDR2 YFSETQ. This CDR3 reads CASSLVQNTGELFF. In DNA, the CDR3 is TGCGCCAGCAGCCTGGTCCAGAACACCGGGGAGCTGTTTTTT.

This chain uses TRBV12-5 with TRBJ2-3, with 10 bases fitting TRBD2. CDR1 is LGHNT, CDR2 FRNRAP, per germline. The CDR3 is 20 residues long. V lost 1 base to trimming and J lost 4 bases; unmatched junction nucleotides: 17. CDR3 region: CASGLAPKAASGSGPDTQYF. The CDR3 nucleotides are TGTGCTAGTGGTTTGGCCCCCAAGGCGGCTAGCGGGAGTGGCCCAGATACGCAGTATTTT.

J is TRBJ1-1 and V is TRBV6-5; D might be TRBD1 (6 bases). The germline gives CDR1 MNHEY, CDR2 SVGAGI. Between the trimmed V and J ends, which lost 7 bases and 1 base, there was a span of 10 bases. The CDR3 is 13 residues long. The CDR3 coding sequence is TGTGCCAGCACGCGGGGGCCGAACACTGAAGCTTTCTTT. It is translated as CASTRGPNTEAFF.

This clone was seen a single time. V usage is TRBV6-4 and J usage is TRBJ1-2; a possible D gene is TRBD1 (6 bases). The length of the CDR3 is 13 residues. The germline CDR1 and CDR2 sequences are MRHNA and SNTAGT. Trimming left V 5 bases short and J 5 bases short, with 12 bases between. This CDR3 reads CASSYLGAYGYTF. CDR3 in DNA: TGTGCCAGCAGTTATCTGGGGGCTTATGGCTACACCTTC.

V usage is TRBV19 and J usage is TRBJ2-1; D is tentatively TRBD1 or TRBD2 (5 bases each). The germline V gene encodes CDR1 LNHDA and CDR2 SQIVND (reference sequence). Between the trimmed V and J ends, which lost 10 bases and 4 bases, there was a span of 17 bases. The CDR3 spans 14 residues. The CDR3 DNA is TGTGCCATTGCCCGGGACCCTTCTTACAATGAGCAGTTCTTC. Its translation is CAIARDPSYNEQFF.

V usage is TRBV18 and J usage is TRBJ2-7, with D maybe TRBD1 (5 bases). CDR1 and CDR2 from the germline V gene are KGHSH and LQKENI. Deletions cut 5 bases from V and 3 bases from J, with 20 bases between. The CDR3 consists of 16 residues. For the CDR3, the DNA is TGTGCCAGCTCAATGGATAGGACACGAAATAACTACGAGCAGTACTTC. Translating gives CASSMDRTRNNYEQYF.

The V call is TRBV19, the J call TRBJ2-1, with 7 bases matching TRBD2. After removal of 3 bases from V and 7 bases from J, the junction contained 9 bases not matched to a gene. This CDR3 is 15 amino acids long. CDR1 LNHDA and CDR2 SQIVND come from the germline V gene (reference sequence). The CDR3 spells CASSIAAGAYNEQFF. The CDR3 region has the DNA TGTGCCAGTAGTATTGCGGCGGGAGCTTATAATGAGCAGTTCTTC. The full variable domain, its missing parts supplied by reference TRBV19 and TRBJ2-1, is DGGITQSPKYLFRKEGQNVTLSCEQNLNHDAMYWYRQDPGQGLRLIYYSQIVNDFQKGDIAEGYSVSREKKESFPLTVTSAQKNPTAFYLCASSIAAGAYNEQFFGPGTRLTVL.

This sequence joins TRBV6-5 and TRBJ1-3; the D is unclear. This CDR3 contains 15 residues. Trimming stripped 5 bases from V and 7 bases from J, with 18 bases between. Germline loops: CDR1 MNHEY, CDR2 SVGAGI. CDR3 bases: TGTGCCAGCAGTCCGTCGAGGGTTGTAGTCAACACCATATATTTT. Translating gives CASSPSRVVVNTIYF.

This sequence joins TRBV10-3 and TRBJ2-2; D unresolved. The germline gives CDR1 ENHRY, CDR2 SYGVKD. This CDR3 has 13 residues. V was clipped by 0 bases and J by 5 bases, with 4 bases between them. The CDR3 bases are TGTGCCATCAGTGAGTCTCCGACCGGGGAGCTGTTTTTT. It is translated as CAISESPTGELFF.

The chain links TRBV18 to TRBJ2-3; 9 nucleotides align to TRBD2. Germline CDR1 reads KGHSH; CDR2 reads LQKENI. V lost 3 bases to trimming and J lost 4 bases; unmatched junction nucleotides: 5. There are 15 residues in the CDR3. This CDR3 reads CASSPIAGVADTQYF. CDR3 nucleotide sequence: TGTGCCAGCTCACCGATAGCGGGAGTGGCAGATACGCAGTATTTT.

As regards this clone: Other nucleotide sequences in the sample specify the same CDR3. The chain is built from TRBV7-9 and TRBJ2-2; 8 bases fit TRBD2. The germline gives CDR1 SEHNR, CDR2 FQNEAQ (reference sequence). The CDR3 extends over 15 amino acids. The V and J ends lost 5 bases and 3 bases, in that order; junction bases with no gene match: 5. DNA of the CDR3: TGTGCCAGCAGCCGGACTAGCAGACACACCGGGGAGCTGTTTTTT. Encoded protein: CASSRTSRHTGELFF.